This record covers a single T cell receptor (beta chain). The antigen this receptor binds is unknown. One base away there is no much larger clone; base qualities are not given. These data belong to a study of PD-L1 blockade in urothelial cancer (dated by TCRdb to about 2017). Some background on the complete study: Therapy was started around 2014 for all patients, and atezolizumab 1,200 mg was administered intravenously every 3 weeks. Progression-free survival longer than 6 months counted as durable clinical benefit, and TCR features were additionally tested against both progression-free and overall survival. The study, an exploratory multi-omic analysis, examined somatic, immune and clinical correlates of response to PD-L1 blockade with atezolizumab in urothelial cancer. Blood samples yielded a median of around 150,000 T cells and some 80,000 unique TCRs, with median clonality around 0.084. In the same patients, whole exome sequencing and RNA sequencing of pretreatment tumors were performed in addition to TCR sequencing. Blood samples were analyzed at 3 weeks after treatment start (second dose) and at 6 weeks after treatment start. Around 29 patients had pretreatment blood TCR-seq, roughly 24 had at least one posttreatment blood collection, and roughly 24 had tumor TCR-seq. Pretreatment tumor samples, along with matched peripheral blood serially collected before and after atezolizumab treatment, were subjected to TCR sequencing. Under ten patients achieved durable clinical benefit and 15 to 20 did not. About 85% of the roughly 29 patients were males with bladder-origin urothelial cancer, and about 60% of the roughly 29 reported a prior smoking history. An ECOG performance status of 0 or 1 was recorded for the patients, and 0 to 3 prior chemotherapy regimens had been received by the patients.

Synthetic TCR analog templates were spiked into each PCR to estimate absolute template abundance from read counts. TCRbeta CDR3 regions were amplified from genomic DNA with bias-controlled V and J gene primers using the immunoSEQ assay. Rearranged TCRbeta segments were sequenced at approximately 20X coverage. Per the original workflow: Sequencing errors were corrected by clustering and CDR3s were annotated against IMGT to assign V, D and J genes. Out-of-frame and stop-codon sequences were excluded, and only productive TCRbeta rearrangements were used in downstream analyses. Clonality was calculated as one minus the Shannon entropy normalized by the log of the number of unique productive sequences. Clones differing between time points or between blood and tumor were identified using Fisher's exact test with Benjamini-Hochberg correction, with an adjusted p below 0.01 applied as the threshold. TCRdb limited this immuneACCESS table to in-frame rearrangements with V and J called. A share of clones is missing; checked studies link under half to unresolved V genes, and the rest is unexplained. V and J calls and clone size are copied from that table; D and trimming were computed from the DNA. Within this sample are roughly 120,000 clones, with approximately 90% of them counted one time only. The top ten constitute under 5% of the sample.

The paper as a whole reports these results and caveats: At 3 weeks after the start of treatment, tumor-associated TCR clones in peripheral blood had expanded more in patients with durable benefit (n ≈ 23, p = 0.022). Because of the small sample size (n ≈ 30) and the many exploratory analyses performed, the results are intended to be regarded as hypothesis-generating. A pretreatment peripheral blood TCR clonality below the median was linked to improved progression-free and overall survival.

V and J are truncated by 7 bases and 11 bases respectively, leaving an intervening sequence of 17 bases. CDR1 and CDR2 were assigned from the germline V gene as WSHSY and SAAADI. Its CDR3 holds 12 amino acids, cysteine through phenylalanine. The CDR3 DNA has 36 bases and is translated from base 1. Explained via the paper, the time point label denotes: peripheral blood 6 weeks after treatment start. A cohort of 25 to 35 patients with locally advanced or metastatic urothelial carcinoma, treated at Memorial Sloan Kettering on a trial protocol, was included. Peripheral blood mononuclear cells were collected from each patient pretreatment and during treatment, giving between 1 and 8 total time points per patient. The Qiagen DNeasy Blood extraction kit was used to purify genomic DNA from total PBMCs and from tumor samples. Collected pretreatment and during treatment, PBMCs were isolated and stored as previously described.

The chain is encoded by TRBV10-2 joined to TRBJ1-1; the D region possibly corresponds to TRBD1 (6 bases align). The receptor comes from a man aged 55 to 70 with urothelial cancer. The starting material was PBMCs, obtained around atezolizumab (anti-PD-L1) treatment. The CDR3 reads CASINIGQLAFF. At the DNA level, the sequence is TGCGCCAGCATTAACATCGGACAGCTGGCTTTCTTT.